The clone carrying this T cell receptor beta chain was seen only once. This sample was taken from a study of control samples from healthy donors and cancer patients. CDR3 size: 16 residues. The V gene end was trimmed by 0 bases and the J gene end by 8 bases; junction bases not matched to a gene: 12. Looked up from germline, CDR1 is SGHDT and CDR2 is YYEEEE. Data came from immunoSEQ multiplex PCR; TCRdb stores just in-frame clones and leaves some out. Of some 140,000 clones in the sample, 70% to 90% were seen once. The clonotype was recovered from a woman in her twenties or thirties in good health. V gene TRBV5-6 combines with J gene TRBJ2-5, with TRBD2 matching over 8 bases. What was sequenced was blood. CDR3 nucleotide sequence: TGTGCCAGCAGCTTGGAGGGCGGGAGGCACAGTGGAACCCAGTACTTC. Its protein product is CASSLEGGRHSGTQYF. The complete variable domain, with remaining parts taken from reference TRBV5-6 and TRBJ2-5, reads DAGVTQSPTHLIKTRGQQVTLRCSPKSGHDTVSWYQQALGQGPQFIFQYYEEEERQRGNFPDRFSGHQFPNYSSELNVNALLLGDSALYLCASSLEGGRHSGTQYFGPGTRLLVL.